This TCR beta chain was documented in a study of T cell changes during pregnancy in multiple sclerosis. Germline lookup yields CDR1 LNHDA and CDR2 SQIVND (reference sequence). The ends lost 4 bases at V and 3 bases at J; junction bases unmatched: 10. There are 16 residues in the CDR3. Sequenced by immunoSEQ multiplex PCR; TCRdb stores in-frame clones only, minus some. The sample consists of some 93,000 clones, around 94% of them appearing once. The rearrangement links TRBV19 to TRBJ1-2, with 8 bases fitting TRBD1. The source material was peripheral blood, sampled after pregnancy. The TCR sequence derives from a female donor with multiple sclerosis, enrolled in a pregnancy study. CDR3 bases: TGTGCCAGTAGTACGATCTCCGGGACAGGCGACTATGGCTACACCTTC. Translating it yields CASSTISGTGDYGYTF.